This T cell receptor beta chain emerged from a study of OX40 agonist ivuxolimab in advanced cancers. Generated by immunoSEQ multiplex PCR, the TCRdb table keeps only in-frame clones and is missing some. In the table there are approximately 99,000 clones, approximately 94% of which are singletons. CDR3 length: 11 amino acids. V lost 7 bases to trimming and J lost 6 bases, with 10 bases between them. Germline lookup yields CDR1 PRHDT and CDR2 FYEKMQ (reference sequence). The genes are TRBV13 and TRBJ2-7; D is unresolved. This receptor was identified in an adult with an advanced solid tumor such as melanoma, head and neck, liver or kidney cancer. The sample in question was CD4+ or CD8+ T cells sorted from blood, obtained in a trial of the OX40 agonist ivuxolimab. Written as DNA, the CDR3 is TGTGCCAGCAATTTTGACGGCGAGCAGTACTTC. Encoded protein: CASNFDGEQYF.